Listed below are T cell receptor beta chains from one sample, sequenced in a study of blood T cells in healthy people across ages. From the 5' RACE reads, TCRdb called clonotypes with MiXCR, one entry per CDR3 protein. The sample holds roughly 2 million distinct CDR3 sequences, 40% to 55% seen once. Input material: blood. The receptor source for this set is a woman aged 40 to 49 in good health. The CDR3 runs from the conserved cysteine through the conserved F or W. A D gene is named only where the DNA matches it firmly. Only part of the rows carry a size: once, few, many, or a class if the clone is expanded.

clone size | J gene | V gene | D gene | CDR3 protein | CDR3 DNA
- | TRBJ1-5 | TRBV5-1 | - | CASSPDGVGQPQHF | TGCGCCAGCAGCCCCGACGGGGTTGGCCAGCCCCAGCATTTT
few | TRBJ2-5 | TRBV7-3 | TRBD1 | CASSQGQGSWETQYF | TGTGCCAGCAGCCAAGGACAGGGGTCGTGGGAGACCCAGTACTTC
- | TRBJ2-4 | TRBV7-9 | - | CASSASGGDLAKNIQYF | TGTGCCAGCAGCGCCTCCGGCGGGGACTTAGCCAAAAACATTCAGTACTTC
few | TRBJ1-2 | TRBV5-1 | - | CASYDPDLLPNYGYTF | TGCGCCAGCTACGACCCTGACCTGTTGCCCAACTATGGCTACACCTTC
- | TRBJ2-3 | TRBV4-2 | TRBD2 | CASSLSGVGDTQYF | TGTGCCAGCAGCCTTAGCGGGGTGGGAGATACGCAGTATTTT
- | TRBJ2-7 | TRBV7-9 | - | CASSLALAGEPSYEQYF | TGTGCCAGCAGCTTAGCGCTTGCCGGGGAGCCCTCCTACGAGCAGTACTTC
once | TRBJ1-2 | TRBV29-1 | - | CSVEGQGPVYGYTF | TGCAGCGTTGAGGGGCAGGGCCCTGTCTATGGCTACACCTTC
- | TRBJ2-5 | TRBV9 | TRBD2 | CASSVGSAGQETQYF | TGTGCCAGCAGCGTAGGTTCAGCGGGGCAAGAGACCCAGTACTTC
few | TRBJ2-1 | TRBV7-2 | - | CASSSDSSPNEQFF | TGTGCCAGCAGCTCTGACAGTAGCCCCAATGAGCAGTTCTTC
few | TRBJ2-7 | TRBV5-1 | - | CASSLGDDNYEQYF | TGCGCCAGCAGCCTGGGGGACGACAACTACGAGCAGTACTTC
few | TRBJ2-3 | TRBV20-1 | - | CSARAPGTAKSTDTQYF | TGCAGTGCTAGAGCGCCCGGGACTGCGAAGAGCACAGATACGCAGTATTTT
- | TRBJ1-5 | TRBV7-9 | - | CASSLEGAQPQHF | TGTGCCAGCAGCTTAGAGGGTGCGCAGCCCCAGCATTTT
- | TRBJ2-1 | TRBV28 | - | CASSFPKGSVNEQFF | TGTGCCAGCAGTTTCCCTAAGGGGTCAGTAAATGAGCAGTTTTTC
few | TRBJ2-5 | TRBV9 | - | CASSVGAHLEQETQYF | TGTGCCAGCAGCGTAGGGGCCCACTTAGAACAAGAGACCCAGTACTTC
- | TRBJ1-5 | TRBV18 | - | CASSPGAGNQPQHF | TGTGCCAGCTCACCAGGGGCTGGCAATCAGCCCCAGCATTTT
many | TRBJ2-7 | TRBV29-1 | - | CSVGIDEQYF | TGCAGCGTTGGCATTGACGAGCAGTACTTC
- | TRBJ2-1 | TRBV5-1 | - | CASSPGAGGPGGYNEQFF | TGCGCCAGCAGCCCTGGCGCAGGGGGGCCCGGAGGTTACAATGAGCAGTTCTTC
few | TRBJ2-3 | TRBV20-1 | - | CSARVTSSGAQYF | TGCAGTGCTAGAGTAACATCCTCGGGAGCGCAGTATTTT
- | TRBJ2-3 | TRBV6-5 | - | CASSYERHGAPGTQYF | TGTGCCAGCAGTTACGAACGGCATGGGGCCCCAGGTACGCAGTATTTT
- | TRBJ2-7 | TRBV5-5 | TRBD1 | CASSWGQGISSVYEQYF | TGTGCCAGCAGCTGGGGACAGGGGATAAGTTCGGTCTACGAGCAGTACTTC
- | TRBJ2-4 | TRBV5-6 | TRBD2 | CASSLRPSGANIQYF | TGTGCCAGCAGCTTGAGGCCTAGCGGGGCTAACATTCAGTACTTC
few | TRBJ2-7 | TRBV20-1 | TRBD2 | CSARTSGGAYEQYF | TGCAGTGCTAGGACTAGCGGGGGGGCCTACGAGCAGTACTTC
- | TRBJ1-1 | TRBV10-3 | - | CAISERTEKNTEAFF | TGTGCCATCAGTGAAAGGACAGAGAAGAACACTGAAGCTTTCTTT
- | TRBJ1-2 | TRBV5-6 | TRBD1 | CASGDRPGGYTF | TGTGCCAGCGGGGACAGGCCGGGTGGCTACACCTTC
few | TRBJ2-6 | TRBV29-1 | - | CSVGPGYGANVLTF | TGCAGCGTGGGACCGGGTTATGGGGCCAACGTCCTGACTTTC